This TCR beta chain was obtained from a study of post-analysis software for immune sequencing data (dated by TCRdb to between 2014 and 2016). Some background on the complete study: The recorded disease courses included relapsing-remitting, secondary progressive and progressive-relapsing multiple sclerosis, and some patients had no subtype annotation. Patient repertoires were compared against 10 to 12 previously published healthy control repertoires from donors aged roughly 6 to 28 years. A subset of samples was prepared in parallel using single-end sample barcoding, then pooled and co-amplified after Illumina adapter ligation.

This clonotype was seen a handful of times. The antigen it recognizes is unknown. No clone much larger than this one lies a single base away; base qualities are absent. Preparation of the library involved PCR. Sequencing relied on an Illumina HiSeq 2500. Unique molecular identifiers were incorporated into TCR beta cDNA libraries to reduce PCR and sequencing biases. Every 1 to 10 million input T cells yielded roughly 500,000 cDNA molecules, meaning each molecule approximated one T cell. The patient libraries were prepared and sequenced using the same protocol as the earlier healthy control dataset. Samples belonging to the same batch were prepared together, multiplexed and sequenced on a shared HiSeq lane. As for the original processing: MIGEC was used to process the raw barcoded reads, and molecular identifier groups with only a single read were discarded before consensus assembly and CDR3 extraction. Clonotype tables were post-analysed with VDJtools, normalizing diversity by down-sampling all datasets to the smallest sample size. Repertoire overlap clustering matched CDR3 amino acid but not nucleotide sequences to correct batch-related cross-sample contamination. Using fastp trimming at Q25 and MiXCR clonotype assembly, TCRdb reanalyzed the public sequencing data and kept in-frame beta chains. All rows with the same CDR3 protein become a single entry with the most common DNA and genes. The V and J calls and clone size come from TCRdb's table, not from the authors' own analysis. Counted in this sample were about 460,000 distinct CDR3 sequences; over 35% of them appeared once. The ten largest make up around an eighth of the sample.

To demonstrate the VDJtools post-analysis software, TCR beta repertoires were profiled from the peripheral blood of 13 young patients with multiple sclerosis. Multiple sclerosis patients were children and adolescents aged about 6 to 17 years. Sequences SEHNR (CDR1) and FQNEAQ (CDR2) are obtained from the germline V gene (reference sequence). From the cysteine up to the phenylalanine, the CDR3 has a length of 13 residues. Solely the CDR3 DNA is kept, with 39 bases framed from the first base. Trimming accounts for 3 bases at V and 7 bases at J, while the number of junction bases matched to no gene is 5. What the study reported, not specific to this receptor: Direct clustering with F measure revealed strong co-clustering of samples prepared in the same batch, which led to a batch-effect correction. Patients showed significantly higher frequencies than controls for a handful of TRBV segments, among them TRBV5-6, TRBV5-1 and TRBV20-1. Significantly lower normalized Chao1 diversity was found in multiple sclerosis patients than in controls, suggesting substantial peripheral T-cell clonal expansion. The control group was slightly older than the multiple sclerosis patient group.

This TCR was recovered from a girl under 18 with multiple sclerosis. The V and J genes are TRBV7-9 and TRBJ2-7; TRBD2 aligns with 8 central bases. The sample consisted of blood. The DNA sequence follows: TGTGCCAGCAGCTTGAGCGGGAGTATTGAGCAGTACTTC. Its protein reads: CASSLSGSIEQYF.